The clone carrying this T cell receptor beta chain was seen just once. The data belong to a study of blood T cell repertoires in COVID-19. About the research overall: Sites across the United States, Italy and Spain contributed samples from acute and convalescent COVID-19.

Here immunoSEQ multiplex PCR was the method, and the copy in TCRdb shows in-frame clones only, minus some. This sample yields under 300,000 clones, of which more than 75% are seen a single time; roughly 1.7% belongs to the top ten. The V and J ends lost 8 bases and 2 bases respectively, with 16 bases between them. The CDR3 spans 13 residues. Germline CDR1 and CDR2: SQVTM and ANQGSEA. Everyone who took part was roughly 18 to 89 years old, and they came from 20 to 25 US areas. This chain connects TRBV29-1 to TRBJ2-7, with a weak D call TRBD1 (6 bases). This clonotype was obtained from a woman between 45 and 60 years old who had recovered from COVID-19. The source material was PBMCs or T cells enriched from blood (not recorded which). The CDR3 nucleotides read TGCAGCTTCCGGGACAAAAGGACCTACGAGCAGTACTTC. It translates to CSFRDKRTYEQYF.